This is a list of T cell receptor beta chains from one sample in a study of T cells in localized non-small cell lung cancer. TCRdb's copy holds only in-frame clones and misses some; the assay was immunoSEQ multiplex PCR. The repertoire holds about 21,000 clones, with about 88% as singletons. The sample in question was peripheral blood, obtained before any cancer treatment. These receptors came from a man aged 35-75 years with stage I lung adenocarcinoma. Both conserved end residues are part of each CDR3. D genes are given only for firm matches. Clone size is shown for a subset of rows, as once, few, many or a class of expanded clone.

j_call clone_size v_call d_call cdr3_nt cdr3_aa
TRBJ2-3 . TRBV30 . TGTGCCTGGACGTCTATGCGTTCGGGAGATACGCAGTATTTT CAWTSMRSGDTQYF
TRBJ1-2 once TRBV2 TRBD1 TGTGCCGCGGGCGGGTACAGGGGGAACTATGGCTACACCTTC CAAGGYRGNYGYTF
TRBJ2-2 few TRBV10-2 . TGCGCCAGCAGTCTCGTGCCGGGGAACACCGGGGAGCTGTTTTTT CASSLVPGNTGELFF
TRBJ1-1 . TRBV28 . TGTGCCAGCAGGGGACAGAACACTGAAGCTTTCTTT CASRGQNTEAFF
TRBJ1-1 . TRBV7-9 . TGTGCCAGCAGCAACCCTGAAAGGGTGAGGAACACTGAAGCTTTCTTT CASSNPERVRNTEAFF
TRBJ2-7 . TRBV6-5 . TGTGCCAGCAGTTACTCCAGCCTAGCTGTCTCCTACGAGCAGTACTTC CASSYSSLAVSYEQYF
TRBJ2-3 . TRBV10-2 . TGCGCCAGCAGTGAGTCTGGGCGGGGAGGCACAGATACGCAGTATTTT CASSESGRGGTDTQYF
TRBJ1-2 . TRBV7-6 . TGTGCCAGCAACCCATTTGACGCGGGAAATGGCTATGGCTACACCTTC CASNPFDAGNGYGYTF
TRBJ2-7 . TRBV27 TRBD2 TGTGCCAGCAGTTTACCCGGGACTAGCGGAGGCGAGCAGTACTTC CASSLPGTSGGEQYF
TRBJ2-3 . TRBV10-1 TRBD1 TGCGCCAGCAGTGGACAGGGGGCAGATACGCAGTATTTT CASSGQGADTQYF
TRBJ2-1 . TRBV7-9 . TGTGCCAGCAGCCCTGGAGGTAGTGAGCAGTTCTTC CASSPGGSEQFF
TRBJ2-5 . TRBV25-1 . TGTGCCAGCAGTATTGGGGGTGAGGAGACCCAGTACTTC CASSIGGEETQYF
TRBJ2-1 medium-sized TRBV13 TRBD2 TGTGCCAGCAGCTTACCCACTAGCGGGTACTACAATGAGCAGTTCTTC CASSLPTSGYYNEQFF
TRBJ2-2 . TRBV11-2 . TGTGCCAGCACTTCTAGTGGCGGGGAGCTGTTTTTT CASTSSGGELFF
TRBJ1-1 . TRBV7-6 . TGTGCCAGCAGCTTAGGAGGTGGGGGGACTGAAGCTTTCTTT CASSLGGGGTEAFF
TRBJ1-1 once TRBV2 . TGTGCCAGCACTCTAAAAATGAACACTGAAGCTTTCTTT CASTLKMNTEAFF
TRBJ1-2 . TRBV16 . TGTGCCAGCAGCCAATCGGAGGGATTCTATGGCTACACCTTC CASSQSEGFYGYTF
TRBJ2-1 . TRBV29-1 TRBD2 TGCAGCGTTGAGGGGACTAGCGGGAAAGAGGGCTCCTACAATGAGCAGTTCTTC CSVEGTSGKEGSYNEQFF
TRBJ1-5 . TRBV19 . TGTGCCAGTAGCCACAATGGGAGGCTCCAGCATTTT CASSHNGRLQHF
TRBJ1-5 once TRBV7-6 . TGTGCCAGCAGCCTTGGAGGGGGGGGCAATCAGCCCCAGCATTTT CASSLGGGGNQPQHF
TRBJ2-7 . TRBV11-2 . TGTGCCAGCAGCACGACCTACGAGCAGTACTTC CASSTTYEQYF
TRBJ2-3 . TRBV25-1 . TGTGCCAGCAGTGAACCCGGAAACACAGATACGCAGTATTTT CASSEPGNTDTQYF
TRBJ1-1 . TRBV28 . TGTGCCAGCAGTTTAGGGACACCCATGAACACTGAAGCTTTCTTT CASSLGTPMNTEAFF
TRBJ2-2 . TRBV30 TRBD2 TGTGCCTGGAGTGATTTCCAAGCGGGGGTGCACACCGGGGAGCTGTTTTTT CAWSDFQAGVHTGELFF
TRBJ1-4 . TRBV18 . TGTGCCAGCTCACCGGACGTTTCTTCCCTTCTGTTTTTT CASSPDVSSLLFF
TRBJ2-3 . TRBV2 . TGTGCCAGCAGTGAAATGGGCTCCACAGATACGCAGTATTTT CASSEMGSTDTQYF
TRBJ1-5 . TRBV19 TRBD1 TGTGCCAGTAGCACAGACAGGGGCAATCAGCCCCAGCATTTT CASSTDRGNQPQHF
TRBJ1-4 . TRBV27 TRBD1 TGTGCCAGCAGTTTCTCACAGGGGTCCTATGAAAAACTGTTTTTT CASSFSQGSYEKLFF
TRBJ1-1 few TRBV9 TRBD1 TGTGCCAGCAGCGCAGTTCCGGGACAGGGTGAAGCTTTCTTT CASSAVPGQGEAFF
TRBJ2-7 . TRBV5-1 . TGCGCCAGCAGCTTGCCAGCTAACTACGAGCAGTACTTC CASSLPANYEQYF
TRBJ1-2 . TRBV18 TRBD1 TGTGCCAGCTCAGTGGACAGGGGGATGGCTGGCTACACCTTC CASSVDRGMAGYTF
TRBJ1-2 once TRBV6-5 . TGTGCCATCAGAGGTGTAAACAGGGTGGGCGGCTACACCTTC CAIRGVNRVGGYTF
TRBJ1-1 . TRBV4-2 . TGTGCCAGCAGCCAAGACGCAGGGTACACTGAAGCTTTCTTT CASSQDAGYTEAFF
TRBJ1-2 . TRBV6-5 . TGTGCCAGCTTCGTTATTTCGGATGGCTACACCTTC CASFVISDGYTF
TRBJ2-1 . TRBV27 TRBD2 TGTGCCAGCAGCGCTCCGGGACTAGTCCTTGGTGAGCAGTTCTTC CASSAPGLVLGEQFF
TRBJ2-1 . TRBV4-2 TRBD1 TGTGCCAGCAGCTACGGACAGGGGAATGAGCAGTTCTTC CASSYGQGNEQFF
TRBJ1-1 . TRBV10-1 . TGCGCCAGCCTGGTAGTACGGCCCACAGGGAATGCTTTCTTT CASLVVRPTGNAFF
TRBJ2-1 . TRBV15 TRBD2 TGTGCCACCAGCAGGGCGGGGGGCCATGAGCAGTTCTTC CATSRAGGHEQFF
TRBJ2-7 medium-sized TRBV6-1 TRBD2 TGTGCCAGCAGAGCGGGGGCCGGATACGAGCAGTACTTC CASRAGAGYEQYF
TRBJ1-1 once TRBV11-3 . TGTGCCAGCAGCTTAACCAGGGTGACTGAAGCTTTCTTT CASSLTRVTEAFF
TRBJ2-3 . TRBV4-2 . TGTGCCAGCAGCCTGACGACCACAGATACGCAGTATTTT CASSLTTTDTQYF
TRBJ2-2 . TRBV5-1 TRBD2 TGCGCCAGCAGCGTATCACGACTAGCGGGAGCCCCGCCGACGAGCACCGGGGAGCTGTTTTTT CASSVSRLAGAPPTSTGELFF
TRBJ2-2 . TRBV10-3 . TGTGCCATCAGAAAACTAGCTTCCGGGGAGCTGTTTTTT CAIRKLASGELFF
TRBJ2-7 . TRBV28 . TGTGCCAGCAGTAGGACAGCGGGATCCTACGAGCAGTACTTC CASSRTAGSYEQYF
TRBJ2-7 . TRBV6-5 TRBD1 TGTGCCAGCAGTTTCTCTCCGGGACAGGGCTACGAGCAGTACTTC CASSFSPGQGYEQYF
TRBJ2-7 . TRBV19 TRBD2 TGTGCCAGTAGTATACGGACTAGCGACAGCTCCTACGAGCAGTACTTC CASSIRTSDSSYEQYF
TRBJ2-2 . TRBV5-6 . TGTGCCAGCAGCTTACCCACGGGCTCCTTAAACACCGGGGAGCTGTTTTTT CASSLPTGSLNTGELFF
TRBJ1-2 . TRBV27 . TGTGCCAGCAGTTTAACGGTTAACTATGGCTACACCTTC CASSLTVNYGYTF
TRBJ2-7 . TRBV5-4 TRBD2 TGTGCCAGCAGCGATCTGGGCGGGGGGACCTCCGAGCAGTACTTC CASSDLGGGTSEQYF
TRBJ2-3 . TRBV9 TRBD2 TGTGCCAGCAGCCCCGGACTAGCCCATACGCAGTATTTT CASSPGLAHTQYF
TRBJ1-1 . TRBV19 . TGTGCCACTGCAAACCGGAGGGGGAACACTGAAGCTTTCTTT CATANRRGNTEAFF
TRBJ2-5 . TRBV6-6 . TGTGCCAGCAGTTACTTAGAAGCGACCCAAGAGACCCAGTACTTC CASSYLEATQETQYF
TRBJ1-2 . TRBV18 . TGTGCCAGCTCGTCACGAAACACACAAAATGACTATGGCTACACCTTC CASSSRNTQNDYGYTF
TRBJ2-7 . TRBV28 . TGTGCCAGCAGTTTAGGGGACATGGGTCGTGAGCAGTACTTC CASSLGDMGREQYF